This T cell receptor (beta chain) was sequenced in a study of blood T cell repertoires in COVID-19. Study-level background: Material from acute and convalescent COVID-19 was sourced from the United States, Italy and Spain. The analysed material was cDNA or gDNA that came from T cells, B-cell-depleted T cells, or PBMCs.

In germline, CDR1 is LNHDA, CDR2 SQIVND (reference sequence). This CDR3 spans 14 amino acids. V gave up 5 bases and J gave up 0 bases; unmatched junction bases: 2. Per the study methods: Cell counts per sample came from amplifying reference gene primers. TCRdb's table, derived via immunoSEQ multiplex PCR, lists solely in-frame clones and lacks some. V and J calls and clone size are copied from that table; D and trimming were computed from the DNA. The sample has under 250,000 clones; less than 90% are singletons. The specimen sequenced was peripheral blood. V usage is TRBV19 and J usage is TRBJ2-3, with TRBD1 matching 7 bases. This clonotype originated in a man between 60 and 75 years old with acute or convalescent COVID-19. This chain's CDR3 is CASSRQGSTDTQYF. The CDR3 nucleotides are TGTGCCAGTAGTCGACAGGGAAGCACAGATACGCAGTATTTT.